The 19 T cell receptor beta chains given below trace back to one sample, sequenced in a study of OX40 agonist ivuxolimab in advanced cancers. Only in-frame clones appear in the TCRdb table, and some are missing; sequencing was by immunoSEQ multiplex PCR. Among fewer than 65,000 clones, nearly 90% were seen once, and the ten largest hold approximately 0.32%. The sample here was CD4+ or CD8+ T cells sorted from blood, taken in a trial of the OX40 agonist ivuxolimab. All receptors derive from an adult with an advanced solid tumor such as melanoma, head and neck, liver or kidney cancer.

The genes are TRBV5-1 and TRBJ1-2, with a tentative D call TRBD1 (5 bases). The length of the CDR3 is 18 residues. From germline, CDR1 is SGHRS and CDR2 YFSETQ. Trimming left V 4 bases short and J 0 bases short, with 22 bases between. The CDR3 here is CASSGTTYRGEANYGYTF. CDR3 coding DNA: TGCGCCAGCAGCGGAACGACGTATAGGGGCGAGGCTAACTATGGCTACACCTTC.

There are a few counts of this clone. CDR3 sequence: CASSERLAASNGYTF. The CDR3 nucleotides read TGTGCCAGCAGTGAGAGGTTGGCCGCCTCTAATGGCTACACCTTC. V and J are TRBV6-1 and TRBJ1-2, with D unresolved. The CDR3 covers 15 residues. CDR1 and CDR2 (germline): MNHNS, SASEGT. Deletions cut 3 bases from V and 6 bases from J, with 17 bases between.

The table lists this clone with a count of one. The rearrangement links TRBV11-2 to TRBJ1-2; tentatively, D is TRBD1 (5 bases). CDR1 SGHAT and CDR2 FQNNGV come from the germline V gene. Trimming took 7 bases from V and 4 from J, leaving 22 bases between them. The CDR3 runs 16 residues. CDR3 coding DNA: TGTGCCAGCACCCACCCGGGGGGAGGTTCTCTCTATGGCTACACCTTC. Translation: CASTHPGGGSLYGYTF. Using reference TRBV11-2 and TRBJ1-2 for the parts outside the CDR3, the full variable domain is EAGVAQSPRYKIIEKRQSVAFWCNPISGHATLYWYQQILGQGPKLLIQFQNNGVVDDSQLPKDRFSAERLKGVDSTLKIQPAKLEDSAVYLCASTHPGGGSLYGYTFGSGTRLTVV.

The chain employs TRBV27 and TRBJ1-2; 9 bases fit TRBD1. There are 15 residues in the CDR3. CDR1 and CDR2 (germline): MNHEY, SMNVEV (reference sequence). V lost 5 bases to trimming and J lost 5 bases; unmatched junction nucleotides: 9. The CDR3 region is CASSQLDRGSYGYTF. The DNA for the CDR3 is TGTGCCAGCAGTCAATTAGACAGGGGGTCATATGGCTACACCTTC.

The V gene is TRBV10-1, the J gene TRBJ2-7, with a weak D call TRBD2 (7 bases). From germline, CDR1 is WNHNN and CDR2 SYGVQD (reference sequence). Trimming removed 2 bases at V and 1 base at J, with 12 bases between. This CDR3 has 15 amino acids. This chain's CDR3 is CASSEVQGGSYEQYF. DNA for the CDR3: TGCGCCAGCAGTGAGGTACAGGGAGGGTCCTACGAGCAGTACTTC.

The chain joins TRBV7-3 to TRBJ2-5, with unresolved D. Per the germline V gene, CDR1 is SGHTA and CDR2 is FQGTGA. V was clipped by 1 base and J by 3 bases, with 6 bases between them. This CDR3 is built from 13 residues. The CDR3 here is CASSLMGKETQYF. Here the CDR3 DNA reads TGTGCCAGCAGCTTAATGGGTAAAGAGACCCAGTACTTC.

This clone was detected once. The chain has TRBV5-1 and TRBJ2-5, with D hard to call. The CDR3 consists of 13 residues. Between the trimmed V and J ends, which lost 2 bases and 4 bases, there was a span of 9 bases. Germline V gene sequence: CDR1 SGHRS, CDR2 YFSETQ. CDR3 protein: CASSFGSTETQYF. DNA for the CDR3: TGCGCCAGCAGCTTTGGATCCACAGAGACCCAGTACTTC.

The rearrangement uses TRBV29-1 and TRBJ1-1; 9 bases align to TRBD1. J lost 4 bases, V lost 5 bases, and 5 bases had no gene match. Germline V gene data show CDR1 as SQVTM and CDR2 as ANQGSEA. The CDR3 is 13 amino acids. The CDR3 sequence: CSVNRGRGTEAFF. Here the CDR3 DNA reads TGCAGCGTTAACAGGGGGCGGGGCACTGAAGCTTTCTTT. Filled out from reference TRBV29-1 and TRBJ1-1, the complete variable domain reads SAVISQKPSRDICQRGTSLTIQCQVDSQVTMMFWYRQQPGQSLTLIATANQGSEATYESGFVIDKFPISRPNLTFSTLTVSNMSPEDSSIYLCSVNRGRGTEAFFGQGTRLTVV.

V and J are TRBV6-1 and TRBJ1-3; D is unclear. Germline values: CDR1 MNHNS, CDR2 SASEGT. Deletions cut 6 bases from V and 4 bases from J, with 13 bases between. The CDR3 extends over 14 amino acids. The CDR3 coding sequence is TGTGCCAGCAGCGTAAAAATTGGGGGAAACACCATATATTTT. It translates to CASSVKIGGNTIYF.

The genes are TRBV5-1 and TRBJ1-3, with 10 positions matching TRBD1. The CDR3 has 17 amino acids. V was clipped by 1 base and J by 0 bases; unmatched bases: 4. Germline CDR1 SGHRS, CDR2 YFSETQ. CDR3 sequence (DNA): TGCGCCAGCAGCTTGCCGGGACAGGGGATCTCTGGAAACACCATATATTTT. Protein product: CASSLPGQGISGNTIYF.

The chain links TRBV5-4 to TRBJ2-5; 7 nucleotides match TRBD1. The CDR3 runs 14 residues. Per germline, CDR1 SGHNT and CDR2 YYREEE (reference sequence). The junction had 4 bases not matched to a gene; V was cut back by 4 bases and J by 1 base. The CDR3 DNA reads as TGTGCCAGCAGCCCCGGGGACAGCCAAGAGACCCAGTACTTC. This encodes CASSPGDSQETQYF.

This chain uses TRBV10-3 with TRBJ1-2, with a possible D match to TRBD1 (6 bases). The CDR3 has 16 residues. CDR1 ENHRY and CDR2 SYGVKD come from the germline V gene. The germline V and J ends were trimmed by 0 bases and 7 bases, with 18 bases remaining between them. CDR3 nucleotide sequence: TGTGCCATCAGTGAGTCCGGGTCGGGGGGGCGAGCTGGCTACACCTTC. Its protein product is CAISESGSGGRAGYTF.

The rearrangement uses TRBV27 and TRBJ2-7; 9 bases are a match to TRBD2. The CDR3 sequence is 16 residues long. J lost 0 bases, V lost 5 bases, and 8 bases had no gene match. The V gene's germline CDR1 is MNHEY and CDR2 SMNVEV (reference sequence). This chain's CDR3 is CASSTLLAGLSYEQYF. The CDR3 coding sequence is TGTGCCAGCAGTACCCTACTAGCGGGCCTCTCCTACGAGCAGTACTTC.

The chain recombines TRBV27 with TRBJ1-4; tentative D call: TRBD1 (5 bases). V was clipped by 3 bases and J by 8 bases, with 16 bases between them. The CDR3 runs 15 residues. Germline V lookup: CDR1 MNHEY, CDR2 SMNVEV (reference sequence). CDR3 sequence: CASSFRDPRKEKLFF. The CDR3 bases are TGTGCCAGCAGTTTTCGGGACCCCCGAAAGGAAAAACTGTTTTTT.

This chain joins TRBV15 and TRBJ1-4; tentatively, D is TRBD1 (5 bases). This CDR3 has 14 amino acids. Germline-derived CDR1 and CDR2 are LNHNV and YYDKDF (reference sequence). V dropped 4 bases and J dropped 3 bases, with 9 bases sitting between them. The CDR3 DNA sequence: TGTGCCACCAGCATCCCGGGGGCTAATGAAAAACTGTTTTTT. Encoded protein: CATSIPGANEKLFF.

The genes are TRBV10-3 and TRBJ2-1, with D possibly matching TRBD2 (5 bases). The CDR3 has 14 amino acids. Germline V gene data show CDR1 as ENHRY and CDR2 as SYGVKD. The V and J ends lost 0 bases and 9 bases respectively, with 12 bases between them. Here the CDR3 DNA reads TGTGCCATCAGTGAGTCAGGATTGAGCGGTGAGCAGTTCTTC. Protein: CAISESGLSGEQFF.

A remark on this clone: The same CDR3 arises from other DNA sequences in this sample as well. The chain recombines TRBV5-6 with TRBJ1-6, with 8 positions matching TRBD1. Trimming cost V 0 bases and J 7 bases; bases outside gene matches: 3. The CDR3 is 15 amino acids. CDR1 is SGHDT, CDR2 YYEEEE, per germline. The CDR3 coding sequence is TGTGCCAGCAGCTTGGCCGGGACAGGCAATTCACCCCTCCACTTT. Protein product: CASSLAGTGNSPLHF.

The sample holds a few counts of this clone. The CDR3 reads CASSDRRNTGELFF. CDR3 nucleotides: TGTGCCAGCAGTGACCGACGGAACACCGGGGAGCTGTTTTTT. The chain is built from TRBV6-6 and TRBJ2-2; D remains ambiguous. Trimming pared 5 bases from V and 1 base from J, leaving 8 bases between. Germline-derived CDR1 and CDR2 are MNHNY and SVGAGI (reference sequence). The CDR3 covers 14 residues.

The chain recombines TRBV27 with TRBJ1-2; tentatively, D is TRBD1 (5 bases). The germline gives CDR1 MNHEY, CDR2 SMNVEV (reference sequence). V lost 6 bases, J lost 8 bases, and 22 bases lay in between. The CDR3 runs to 15 residues. CDR3: CASRSSQGFLGGYTF. The CDR3 region has the DNA TGTGCCAGCAGATCCTCCCAGGGCTTCTTGGGGGGCTACACCTTC.